This T cell receptor (beta chain) was profiled in a study of T cell repertoires in cytomegalovirus infection. Study overall: The authors used CMV epitopes that were HLA-C-restricted (recently identified) and HLA-B-restricted (well studied).

TCRdb used MiXCR to reprocess the reads, holding one entry per CDR3 protein. The sample yields some 920,000 distinct CDR3 sequences, approximately 31% seen once. Regarding the study as a whole: People with CMV and the relevant HLA were identified by cumulative public TCR beta family frequency. Ex vivo responses were dominated by HLA-C-restricted CMV-specific TCR beta clonotypes.

This clonotype was recorded a few times. The antigen remains unidentified. The sample consisted of cultured CD8+ T cells from PBMCs, taken from culture after CMV antigen stimulation. The sequence came from a human donor in good health (CMV status not recorded). Some clones in this sample may be carry-over from other donors' samples.

The DNA for the CDR3 is TGTGCCAGCAGCTTCGCCCCGGGGGGACTCTACGAGCAGTACTTC. It is translated as CASSFAPGGLYEQYF. The chain has TRBV5-4 and TRBJ2-7; TRBD2 aligns across 7 bases. J lost 3 bases, V lost 2 bases, and 8 bases had no gene match. This CDR3 comprises 15 residues. Germline CDR1 is SGHNT and CDR2 is YYREEE (reference sequence).